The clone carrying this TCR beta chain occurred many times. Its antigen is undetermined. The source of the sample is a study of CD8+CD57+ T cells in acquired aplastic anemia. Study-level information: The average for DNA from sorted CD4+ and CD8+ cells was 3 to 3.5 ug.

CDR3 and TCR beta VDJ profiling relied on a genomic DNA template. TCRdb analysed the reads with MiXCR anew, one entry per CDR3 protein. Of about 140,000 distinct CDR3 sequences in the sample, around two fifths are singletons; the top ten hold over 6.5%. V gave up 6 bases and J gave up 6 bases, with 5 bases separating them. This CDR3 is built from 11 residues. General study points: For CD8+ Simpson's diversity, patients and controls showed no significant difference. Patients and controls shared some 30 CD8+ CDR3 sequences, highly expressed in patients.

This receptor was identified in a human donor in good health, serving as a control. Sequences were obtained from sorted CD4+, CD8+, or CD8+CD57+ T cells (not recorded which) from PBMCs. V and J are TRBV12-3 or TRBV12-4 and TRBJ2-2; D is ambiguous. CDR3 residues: CASRWSGELFF. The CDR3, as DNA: TGTGCCAGCAGGTGGTCCGGGGAGCTGTTTTTT.